This T cell receptor beta chain emerged from a study of blood T cell repertoires in COVID-19. Study overall: Donors in the United States, Italy and Spain gave samples during acute or convalescent COVID-19. In each case, the material was cDNA or gDNA derived from T cells, B-cell-depleted T cells, or PBMCs.

Germline loops: CDR1 ENHRY, CDR2 SYGVKD. This CDR3 region has 15 residues. Trimming shortened V by 3 bases and J by 0 bases, and 9 bases separated the two germline ends. In the authors' methods: Quantification of nucleated cells was approximated via reference gene primer amplification. Measured with immunoSEQ multiplex PCR; TCRdb has only the in-frame clones, and not every one. V and J calls and clone size are given by that table; D and trimming were obtained from the DNA. The table records roughly 150,000 clones, 84% of them present only once. This TCR came from a woman aged 45-59 years with acute or convalescent COVID-19. Sequencing input: peripheral blood. V and J are TRBV10-3 and TRBJ1-5; a possible D gene is TRBD1 (5 bases). CDR3 sequence: CAISDSGYSNQPQHF. The CDR3 nucleotides read TGTGCCATCAGTGACTCAGGGTATAGCAATCAGCCCCAGCATTTT.